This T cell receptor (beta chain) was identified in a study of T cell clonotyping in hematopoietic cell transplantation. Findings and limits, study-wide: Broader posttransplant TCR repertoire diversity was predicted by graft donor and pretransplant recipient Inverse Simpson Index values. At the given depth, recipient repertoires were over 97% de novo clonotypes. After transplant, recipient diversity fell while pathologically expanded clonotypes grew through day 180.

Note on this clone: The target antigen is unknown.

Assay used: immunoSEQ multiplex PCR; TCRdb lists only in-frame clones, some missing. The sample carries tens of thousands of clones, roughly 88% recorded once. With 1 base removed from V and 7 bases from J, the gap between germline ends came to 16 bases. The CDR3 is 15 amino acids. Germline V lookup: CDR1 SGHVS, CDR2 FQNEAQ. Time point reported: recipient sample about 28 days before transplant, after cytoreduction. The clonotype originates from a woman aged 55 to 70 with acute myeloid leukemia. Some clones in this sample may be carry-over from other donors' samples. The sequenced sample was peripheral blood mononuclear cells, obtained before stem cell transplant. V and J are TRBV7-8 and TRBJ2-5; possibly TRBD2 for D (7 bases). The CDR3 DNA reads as TGTGCCAGCAGCTTAGTCGGGGGGCGGGCAGGGACCCAGTACTTC. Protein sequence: CASSLVGGRAGTQYF.